This T cell receptor (beta chain) was found in a study of blood T cells in healthy people across ages. Overall study findings and caveats: Compared with aged donors, long-lived donors showed fewer expanded clones, suggesting selection. TCR beta diversity, measured per million T cells, fell in a roughly linear way with age.

In this sample, this clonotype turned up a few times. Its antigen is undetermined. The authors ran a second PCR of roughly 6 to 11 cycles using a sample-barcoded 5' primer and a J-beta primer mix. MiXCR, run by TCRdb on the 5' RACE reads, gives a single entry per CDR3 protein. The sample records 870,000 or so distinct CDR3 sequences, 29% being singletons. Germline V lookup: CDR1 SNHLY, CDR2 FYNNEI. V lost 8 bases and J lost 1, with 12 bases in between. The CDR3 has 13 residues. The chain carries TRBV2 and TRBJ2-7, with D tentatively TRBD1 (6 bases). The sequence was obtained from a woman of 80 years or more in good health. Input material: blood. The CDR3 bases are TGTGCCAGCGAGTCGACAGGATCCTACGAGCAGTACTTC. Translation: CASESTGSYEQYF. The variable domain in full, completed from reference TRBV2 and TRBJ2-7, reads EPEVTQTPSHQVTQMGQEVILRCVPISNHLYFYWYRQILGQKVEFLVSFYNNEISEKSEIFDDQFSVERPDGSNFTLKIRSTKLEDSAMYFCASESTGSYEQYFGPGTRLTVT.